Included here is one T cell receptor beta chain sequence, with context. Its antigen is undetermined. Building the TCR beta libraries relied on iRepertoire HTBI primers, and CDR3 regions underwent Arm-PCR. TCRdb recomputed calls from the multiplex PCR reads with MiXCR, one row per CDR3 protein. The data show 350,000 to 450,000 distinct CDR3 sequences, about a sixth seen once. Trimming left V 0 bases short and J 4 bases short, with 14 bases between. CDR3 length: 16 residues. Germline V gene lookup returns CDR1 SGHRS and CDR2 YFSETQ. These data belong to a study of regulatory T cells in long-lasting Graves disease. General study findings and limits: Persistent cases of Graves' showed reduced TCR diversity relative to newly diagnosed patients. Favored usage of TRBV28, TRBJ1-2 and TRBJ2-5 was recorded in persistent disease.

Sample time point: newly diagnosed GD, antithyroid drugs for less than 3 months. Generation of the TCR library employed RNA extracted from PBMCs. From each patient, around 9 milliliters of peripheral blood was drawn and collected into an EDTA anticoagulant tube. The data were also submitted as part of a second study, on T cells in Graves' hyperthyroidism and ophthalmopathy. Turning to that study: Ophthalmopathy, as predicted by the model, came a median roughly 6.3 months after the prediction.

The sequence was collected from a man in his forties with Graves disease. Sequenced material: peripheral blood mononuclear cells (PBMCs), taken at new diagnosis, from a patient treated with antithyroid drugs. This chain links TRBV5-1 with TRBJ1-5; weak D call: TRBD1 (5 bases). In nucleotides, the CDR3 is TGCGCCAGCAGCTTGGACCCCCATGGGGGTAATCAGCCCCAGCATTTT. Protein: CASSLDPHGGNQPQHF.